These 24 T cell receptor beta chains were sequenced from one sample in a study of patients and donors after allogeneic stem cell transplantation. Via MiXCR, TCRdb re-called the RT-PCR reads, giving one row per CDR3 protein. The table has approximately 410,000 distinct CDR3 sequences, approximately 16% seen once. Specimen: blood, either unsorted or a sorted T cell fraction (not recorded which). Receptors were obtained from a human donor who was either an allogeneic HSCT recipient or a stem cell or donor lymphocyte infusion donor (not recorded which). It is not recorded whose cells these are; they may come from a transplant donor.

This clonotype was recorded a few times. The chain carries TRBV6-1 and TRBJ2-3; TRBD2 matches at 9 bases. This CDR3 has 16 amino acids. CDR1 and CDR2 (germline): MNHNS, SASEGT. V shed 7 bases, J shed 2 bases, and the junction held 10 bases outside the gene matches. The CDR3 DNA follows: TGTGCCAGCAAAGAGGGCGGGGGGGTTTCCACAGATACGCAGTATTTT. Translating gives CASKEGGGVSTDTQYF.

This clonotype was seen a handful of times. This sequence joins TRBV3-1 and TRBJ2-3; D not certain. The CDR3 sequence is 14 residues long. V lost 3 bases, J lost 2 bases, and 9 bases lay in between. Germline V CDR1 and CDR2: LGHDT, YNNKEL (reference sequence). The DNA for the CDR3 is TGTGCCAGCAGCCAGGAAATAGCCACAGATACGCAGTATTTT. Its protein product is CASSQEIATDTQYF.

This clonotype turned up a few times. The chain couples TRBV29-1 to TRBJ1-2; 7 bases match TRBD1. CDR1 SQVTM and CDR2 ANQGSEA come from the germline V gene. The CDR3 contains 11 residues. J was trimmed by 4 bases and V by 7 bases; bases with no gene match: 3. The CDR3 is CSARTGYGYTF. The DNA for the CDR3 is TGCAGCGCACGGACAGGCTATGGCTACACCTTC.

The rearrangement joins TRBV5-1 to TRBJ1-1, with D tentatively TRBD1 (5 bases). The V gene lost 4 bases and the J gene lost 8 bases, with 27 bases spanning the gap. The CDR3 consists of 17 residues. Looked up from germline, CDR1 is SGHRS and CDR2 is YFSETQ. The CDR3 loop reads CASSAYRPTRPHREAFF. CDR3 coding DNA: TGCGCCAGCAGCGCATACAGGCCTACTAGACCTCACCGCGAAGCTTTCTTT.

This clonotype has only a few counts. The chain employs TRBV5-1 and TRBJ2-1; 8 bases fit TRBD2. CDR1 and CDR2 (germline): SGHRS, YFSETQ. With V trimmed by 5 bases and J by 3 bases, 4 bases remained unmatched. The CDR3 sequence is 14 residues long. CDR3 nucleotide sequence: TGCGCCAGCAGGGACAGCGGGAGCTACAATGAGCAGTTCTTC. Protein product: CASRDSGSYNEQFF.

The chain recombines TRBV6-2 or TRBV6-3 with TRBJ1-5; a weak D match, TRBD1 (6 bases). This CDR3 comprises 15 residues. Germline values: CDR1 MNHEY, CDR2 SVGEGT. V lost 5 bases to trimming and J lost 7 bases, with 18 bases between them. This CDR3 is CASSRVQGSSQPQHF. In DNA, the CDR3 is TGTGCCAGCAGTCGGGTTCAGGGGAGCTCACAGCCCCAGCATTTT.

This clonotype was counted a few times. The rearrangement uses TRBV20-1 and TRBJ1-2, with D possibly matching TRBD1 (5 bases). The CDR3 totals 13 residues. CDR1 and CDR2 (germline): DFQATT, SNEGSKA (reference sequence). V was trimmed by 6 bases and J by 8 bases, leaving 19 bases between them. The CDR3 loop reads CSAPPGRAKGYTF. Written as DNA, the CDR3 is TGCAGTGCGCCACCGGGACGGGCTAAGGGCTACACCTTC.

This clonotype showed up just a few times. This chain joins TRBV4-3 and TRBJ2-3; D possibly corresponds to TRBD1 (5 bases). V was shortened by 4 bases and J by 7 bases, with 12 bases between the two germline ends. The length of the CDR3 is 13 residues. Germline CDR1 and CDR2: LGHNA and YSLEER. CDR3 bases: TGCGCCAGCAGCCGTGACCAGGGAAATACGCAGTATTTT. This encodes CASSRDQGNTQYF.

There are a few counts of this clonotype. The chain links TRBV2 to TRBJ2-7; 7 positions match TRBD1. Germline trimming cut 3 bases from V and 6 bases from J; bases unmatched to any gene: 11. This CDR3 spans 15 amino acids. Germline-derived CDR1 and CDR2 are SNHLY and FYNNEI. The CDR3 DNA reads as TGTGCCAGCAGTGACTCTGCCAGGGGGAGCGTCGAGCAGTACTTC. Encoded protein: CASSDSARGSVEQYF.

The chain recombines TRBV6-2 or TRBV6-3 with TRBJ2-7, with D perhaps TRBD1 or TRBD2 (5 bases each). The CDR3 consists of 13 residues. Germline CDR1 is MNHEY and CDR2 is SVGEGT. Trimming left V 5 bases short and J 4 bases short, with 12 bases between. The chain's CDR3 is CASSPLGEYEQYF. Written as DNA, the CDR3 is TGTGCCAGCAGTCCCCTGGGGGAATACGAGCAGTACTTC.

This clonotype was observed a few times. The chain carries TRBV6-1 and TRBJ2-3; tentative D call: TRBD1 (6 bases). Germline loops: CDR1 MNHNS, CDR2 SASEGT. CDR3 length: 14 residues. V lost 10 bases, J lost 3 bases, and 17 bases lay in between. CDR3 sequence (DNA): TGTGCCACCGCTGGGGGCATGGTGACAGATACGCAGTATTTT. Translation gives CATAGGMVTDTQYF.

This clonotype was counted between two and nine times. The rearrangement links TRBV19 to TRBJ2-7; 7 nucleotides align to TRBD1. This CDR3 is built from 14 residues. CDR1 is LNHDA and CDR2 is SQIVND in the germline V gene (reference sequence). The junction had 5 bases not matched to a gene; V was cut back by 3 bases and J by 3 bases. CDR3 DNA: TGTGCCAGTAGTATGATTGGGACAGTCTACGAGCAGTACTTC. Its translation is CASSMIGTVYEQYF.

The chain combines TRBV2 with TRBJ2-1; TRBD2 agrees at 7 bases. V was clipped by 6 bases and J by 6 bases; unmatched bases: 11. This CDR3 comprises 15 residues. Germline CDR1 reads SNHLY; CDR2 reads FYNNEI. CDR3 nucleotides: TGTGCCAGCAGGGCAACTAGCGCGGTACCCAATGAGCAGTTCTTC. It yields the protein CASRATSAVPNEQFF.

There are many counts of this clonotype. Germline and junction disagree at one end, which may indicate a read error. The CDR3 here is CASSSNRPGGLFF. The DNA of the CDR3 is TGTGCCAGCAGCTCTAACAGGCCCGGGGGGCTGTTTTTT. V and J are TRBV7-2 and TRBJ2-2, with TRBD2 as a possible D gene (6 bases). The germline CDR1 and CDR2 sequences are SGHTA and FQGNSA. The CDR3 runs 13 residues.

The chain recombines TRBV27 with TRBJ1-2; D is ambiguous. V was clipped by 3 bases and J by 8 bases, with 10 bases between them. The germline gives CDR1 MNHEY, CDR2 SMNVEV (reference sequence). CDR3 size: 12 residues. The CDR3 region is CASSFAGRGYTF. CDR3 in DNA: TGTGCCAGCAGTTTTGCAGGACGGGGCTACACCTTC.

The chain uses TRBV19 and TRBJ1-5, with D uncertain. The CDR3 is made up of 13 amino acids. V dropped 6 bases and J dropped 1 base, with 7 bases sitting between them. Germline values: CDR1 LNHDA, CDR2 SQIVND (reference sequence). The CDR3 DNA is TGTGCCAGTAGAAAAGTAAGCAATCAGCCCCAGCATTTT. As protein: CASRKVSNQPQHF. Using reference TRBV19 and TRBJ1-5 for the parts outside the CDR3, the full variable domain is DGGITQSPKYLFRKEGQNVTLSCEQNLNHDAMYWYRQDPGQGLRLIYYSQIVNDFQKGDIAEGYSVSREKKESFPLTVTSAQKNPTAFYLCASRKVSNQPQHFGDGTRLSIL.

The gene calls are TRBV4-2 and TRBJ2-3; D possibly corresponds to TRBD1 (6 bases). Trimming stripped 4 bases from V and 6 bases from J, with 20 bases between. The CDR3 loop spans 16 amino acids. The V gene's germline CDR1 is LGHNA and CDR2 YNFKEQ. The CDR3 DNA sequence: TGTGCCAGCAGCCTGGGCTCAGGGGATAGAGCTGATACGCAGTATTTT. It codes for CASSLGSGDRADTQYF.

The chain employs TRBV30 and TRBJ2-7, with D possibly TRBD1 on 6 matching bases. The CDR3 runs to 12 residues. V dropped 2 bases and J dropped 6 bases, with 11 bases sitting between them. CDR1 and CDR2 (germline): GTSNPN, SVGIG (reference sequence). The DNA for the CDR3 is TGTGCCTGGAGTCACAGGGAAGGCGAGCAGTACTTC. Protein product: CAWSHREGEQYF. Combining the CDR3 with reference TRBV30 and TRBJ2-7 gives the whole variable domain SQTIHQWPATLVQPVGSPLSLECTVEGTSNPNLYWYRQAAGRGLQLLFYSVGIGQISSEVPQNLSASRPQDRQFILSSKKLLLSDSGFYLCAWSHREGEQYFGPGTRLTVT.

This clonotype was seen ten or more times. The V call is TRBV20-1, the J call TRBJ2-4, with D possibly being TRBD1 or TRBD2 (5 bases each). The CDR3 is 15 residues long. V gave up 2 bases and J gave up 0 bases, with 11 bases separating them. CDR1 is DFQATT, CDR2 SNEGSKA, per germline (reference sequence). CDR3 amino acids: CSARRGVLAKNIQYF. CDR3 nucleotides: TGCAGTGCTAGAAGAGGGGTCCTAGCCAAAAACATTCAGTACTTC.

The chain links TRBV6-2 or TRBV6-3 to TRBJ2-7; unclear D gene. The V and J ends lost 2 bases and 3 bases respectively, with 8 bases between them. Per germline, CDR1 MNHEY and CDR2 SVGEGT. The CDR3 spans 13 residues. The CDR3 region is CASSYVDGYEQYF. The CDR3, as DNA: TGTGCCAGCAGTTACGTCGACGGCTACGAGCAGTACTTC.

This clonotype turned up a few times. The chain recombines TRBV9 with TRBJ1-2; TRBD1 agrees at 7 bases. Germline-derived CDR1 and CDR2 are SGDLS and YYNGEE. The trim removed 3 bases at V and 7 bases at J, leaving 12 bases unmatched. This CDR3 region has 15 residues. The CDR3: CASSAGDRVGVGYTF. CDR3 sequence (DNA): TGTGCCAGCAGCGCCGGTGACAGGGTTGGGGTTGGCTACACCTTC.

The chain joins TRBV20-1 to TRBJ2-7; 8 nucleotides agree with TRBD1. The ends lost 2 bases at V and 4 bases at J; junction bases unmatched: 4. The CDR3 is 13 residues long. Germline-derived CDR1 and CDR2 are DFQATT and SNEGSKA (reference sequence). The DNA for the CDR3 is TGCAGTGCTAGACCTCAGGGGGCATACGAGCAGTACTTC. This encodes CSARPQGAYEQYF.

This clonotype was detected ten times or more. This chain joins TRBV15 and TRBJ2-1, with D unclear. The CDR3 runs 12 residues. V was trimmed by 2 bases and J by 10 bases, leaving 9 bases between them. Germline lookup yields CDR1 LNHNV and CDR2 YYDKDF (reference sequence). The CDR3 region is CATSRPTREQFF. In nucleotides, the CDR3 is TGTGCCACCAGCAGACCGACCCGGGAGCAGTTCTTC.

This clonotype has ten or more counts. The J gene is TRBJ2-5, the V gene TRBV12-3 or TRBV12-4; 7 nucleotides align to TRBD2. The CDR3 is made up of 13 amino acids. J gave up 8 bases and V 5 bases, and 8 bases lay outside the gene matches. The CDR3, as DNA: TGTGCCAGCAGTACCGGGACTACTGTCACCCAGTACTTC. Protein: CASSTGTTVTQYF.